This T cell receptor beta chain stems from a study of T cell responses to AZD1222 COVID-19 vaccine. Data came from immunoSEQ multiplex PCR; TCRdb stores just in-frame clones and leaves some out. The sample holds about 120,000 clones, about nine tenths seen once. Trimming removed 5 bases from V and 2 bases from J; junction bases left unmatched: 11. This CDR3 spans 16 amino acids. Germline CDR1 reads SGHVS; CDR2 reads FQNEAQ. The input for sequencing was peripheral blood, taken on day 0 of AZD1222 vaccination. The source is an adult in good health. The chain couples TRBV7-8 to TRBJ2-7; 8 bases align to TRBD1. CDR3 protein: CASSASRDRRTYEQYF. CDR3 sequence (DNA): TGTGCCAGCAGCGCGAGCCGGGACAGGCGAACCTACGAGCAGTACTTC.